A single sample gave rise to the 25 T cell receptor beta chains below, sequenced in a study of T cells in Graves' hyperthyroidism and ophthalmopathy. RNA transcripts provided the source from which TCR beta CDR3 regions were amplified. When the TCR CDR3 underwent first-round RT-PCR, the HTBI primer set was used. TCRdb ran MiXCR on the multiplex PCR reads and lists one entry per CDR3 protein. The sample records around 420,000 distinct CDR3 sequences, roughly an eighth being singletons. Sequencing was carried out using blood. These receptors were collected from a woman between 18 and 30 years old with Graves' hyperthyroidism.

The chain is built from TRBV11-2 and TRBJ2-7; D ambiguous. This CDR3 region has 13 residues. Germline V gene lookup returns CDR1 SGHAT and CDR2 FQNNGV. V was cut by 4 bases and J by 5 bases, with 12 bases left in between. CDR3 sequence: CASSSPEQNEQYF. Here the CDR3 DNA reads TGTGCCAGCAGCTCCCCGGAGCAGAACGAGCAGTACTTC.

This clonotype came up many times. This chain connects TRBV3-1 to TRBJ1-2, with D possibly TRBD1 on 5 matching bases. V shed 1 base and J shed 1 base, with 10 bases lying between them. The CDR3 is 15 amino acids. Germline V gene sequence: CDR1 LGHDT, CDR2 YNNKEL (reference sequence). For the CDR3, the DNA is TGTGCCAGCAGCCAAGGATTGGGGGATAACTATGGCTACACCTTC. It encodes CASSQGLGDNYGYTF.

The chain has TRBV7-2 and TRBJ1-2; D remains unclear. This CDR3 contains 16 residues. V dropped 1 base and J dropped 1 base, with 13 bases sitting between them. Germline CDR1 SGHTA, CDR2 FQGNSA. The DNA for the CDR3 is TGTGCCAGCAGCTTAGTTGCGGGCCTCGATAACTATGGCTACACCTTC. Amino acids: CASSLVAGLDNYGYTF.

This clonotype was seen repeatedly, ten times or more. The rearrangement joins TRBV6-1 to TRBJ1-4, with D maybe TRBD1 (6 bases). V dropped 1 base and J dropped 8 bases, with 14 bases sitting between them. Germline CDR1 and CDR2: MNHNS and SASEGT. This CDR3 comprises 15 residues. In nucleotides, the CDR3 is TGTGCCAGCAGTGAAGGTGTCCGGAGGGGGGAAAAACTGTTTTTT. Its translation is CASSEGVRRGEKLFF.

This clonotype has a handful of counts. The rearrangement joins TRBV4-2 to TRBJ2-7, with 8 positions matching TRBD2. The germline V gene has CDR1 LGHNA and CDR2 YNFKEQ. V lost 0 bases and J lost 7; bases outside the gene matches: 5. CDR3 size: 14 residues. The CDR3 coding sequence is TGTGCCAGCAGCCAAGAGCAGCGGGAGAGAGAGCAGTACTTC. This sequence encodes CASSQEQREREQYF.

This clonotype was counted between two and nine times. Germline and junction disagree at one end, which may indicate a read error. The chain links TRBV11-2 to TRBJ2-5; D is undetermined. The germline V gene encodes CDR1 SGHAT and CDR2 FQNNGV. The CDR3 consists of 11 residues. The CDR3 nucleotides read TGTGCCAGCGGCTTATGGGAGACCCAGTACTTC. Its protein product is CASGLWETQYF.

DNA for the CDR3: TGTGCTAGTGGTTTGCGTGGCGGGGACGATGAAAAACTGTTTTTT. Translating gives CASGLRGGDDEKLFF. This chain links TRBV12-5 with TRBJ1-4; possible D gene TRBD1, 5 bases. Trimming took 2 bases from V and 6 from J, leaving 13 bases between them. The CDR3 sequence is 15 residues long. Germline V gene lookup returns CDR1 LGHNT and CDR2 FRNRAP.

This clonotype was detected many times. V gene TRBV2 combines with J gene TRBJ2-1, with TRBD1 matching 7 bases. This CDR3 has 17 amino acids. The trim removed 8 bases at V and 3 bases at J, leaving 16 bases unmatched. The germline V gene has CDR1 SNHLY and CDR2 FYNNEI. CDR3 residues: CASQRFRDRVIYNEQFF. For the CDR3, the DNA is TGTGCCAGCCAACGTTTCCGGGACAGAGTAATCTACAATGAGCAGTTCTTC.

This clonotype was found a few times. The chain is built from TRBV4-1 and TRBJ2-3; D remains unclear. Germline V gene sequence: CDR1 MGHRA, CDR2 YSYEKL. The CDR3 is 16 residues long. Trimming pared 0 bases from V and 2 bases from J, leaving 12 bases between. The CDR3 DNA sequence: TGCGCCAGCAGCCAAGATAGGACGGTATTCACAGATACGCAGTATTTT. It encodes CASSQDRTVFTDTQYF.

The table lists this clonotype with many counts. V and J are TRBV6-1 and TRBJ2-1; D is uncertain. The ends were cut back, 5 bases at V and 8 bases at J, with 13 bases in the middle. Germline values: CDR1 MNHNS, CDR2 SASEGT. This CDR3 has 13 residues. The DNA of the CDR3 is TGTGCCAGCAGTACCCGACACCTCGATGAGCAGTTCTTC. It codes for CASSTRHLDEQFF.

This chain uses TRBV14 with TRBJ1-1; TRBD1 matches at 8 bases. The CDR3 sequence is 14 residues long. Unmatched junction bases numbered 2, after V lost 3 bases and J lost 2 bases. Germline values: CDR1 SGHDN, CDR2 FVKESK. For the CDR3, the DNA is TGTGCCAGCAGCCACCAGGGGGCTAACACTGAAGCTTTCTTT. Translated, it gives CASSHQGANTEAFF.

This clonotype was seen many times. The rearrangement links TRBV6-2 or TRBV6-3 to TRBJ2-7; 7 bases fit TRBD1. The germline gives CDR1 MNHEY, CDR2 SVGEGT. V shed 3 bases and J 2 bases; nucleotides not matched to a gene: 10. CDR3 size: 16 residues. CDR3: CASSYPEGDSTYEQYF. The DNA for the CDR3 is TGTGCCAGCAGTTATCCGGAAGGGGACAGTACCTACGAGCAGTACTTC.

This chain uses TRBV6-1 with TRBJ1-6; D is uncertain. V lost 8 bases, J lost 0 bases, and 11 bases lay in between. Germline V gene lookup returns CDR1 MNHNS and CDR2 SASEGT. The length of the CDR3 is 15 residues. CDR3 bases: TGTGCCAGCCATGAGGGTAGCTCCTATAATTCACCCCTCCACTTT. Residues: CASHEGSSYNSPLHF.

The chain has TRBV2 and TRBJ1-1; no clear D. CDR1 SNHLY and CDR2 FYNNEI come from the germline V gene. The CDR3 runs 16 residues. The V gene lost 4 bases and the J gene lost 1 base, with 16 bases spanning the gap. The CDR3 coding sequence is TGTGCCAGCAGTGGGCCGGGAGAGACAAGGAACACTGAAGCTTTCTTT. Its protein product is CASSGPGETRNTEAFF.

This clonotype was seen just once. This sequence joins TRBV6-5 and TRBJ1-2; D unclear. Germline CDR1 reads MNHEY; CDR2 reads SVGAGI. CDR3 length: 12 amino acids. The V and J ends lost 4 bases and 3 bases respectively, with 6 bases between them. The CDR3 loop reads CASSFADYGYTF. As DNA, the CDR3 is TGTGCCAGCAGTTTCGCAGACTATGGCTACACCTTC.

The chain couples TRBV4-2 to TRBJ1-6; D is undetermined. V shed 0 bases and J shed 6 bases, with 3 bases lying between them. Germline V lookup: CDR1 LGHNA, CDR2 YNFKEQ. The CDR3 is 13 amino acids. CDR3 amino acids: CASSQDRNSPLHF. The CDR3 region has the DNA TGTGCCAGCAGCCAAGATCGTAATTCACCCCTCCACTTT.

The sample holds many counts of this clonotype. This chain links TRBV11-2 with TRBJ2-3, with no clear D. The V gene lost 1 base and the J gene lost 4 bases, with 6 bases spanning the gap. CDR3 length: 13 amino acids. Germline loops: CDR1 SGHAT, CDR2 FQNNGV. Here the CDR3 reads CASSLGGPDTQYF. In DNA form, the CDR3 reads TGTGCCAGCAGCTTAGGAGGACCAGATACGCAGTATTTT.

This chain uses TRBV29-1 with TRBJ2-1, with D possibly matching TRBD1 (5 bases). Near its end, the DNA agrees better with TRBJ2-7, so the J call may be wrong. CDR3 size: 12 residues. Germline assignment: CDR1 SQVTM and CDR2 ANQGSEA. DNA for the CDR3: TGCAGCGCCTACGACAGCCCCAATGAGCAGTACTTC. This sequence encodes CSAYDSPNEQYF.

This clonotype was detected only a few times. V and J are TRBV19 and TRBJ1-5; D unresolved. V was clipped by 7 bases and J by 3 bases, with 19 bases between them. Germline CDR1 is LNHDA and CDR2 is SQIVND (reference sequence). There are 16 residues in the CDR3. The CDR3 loop is CASTHSPRQNNQPQHF. CDR3 DNA: TGTGCCAGTACCCATAGTCCACGGCAGAACAATCAGCCCCAGCATTTT.

This clonotype occurred many times. The CDR3: CASSQVTGQETQYF. The CDR3 coding sequence is TGCGCCAGCAGCCAAGTTACAGGTCAAGAGACCCAGTACTTC. The chain has TRBV4-3 and TRBJ2-5; D is perhaps TRBD1 (5 bases). The germline gives CDR1 LGHNA, CDR2 YSLEER. V was clipped by 1 base and J by 2 bases, with 8 bases between them. The CDR3 spans 14 residues.

DNA for the CDR3: TGTGCCAGTAGCTTTATCGGACTAGCGGGAGTTTCCGGGGAGCTGTTTTTT. This translates into CASSFIGLAGVSGELFF. The chain combines TRBV28 with TRBJ2-2; the match to TRBD2 covers 13 bases. Unmatched junction bases numbered 13, after V lost 9 bases and J lost 6 bases. CDR1 MDHEN and CDR2 SYDVKM come from the germline V gene. The CDR3 sequence is 17 residues long.

This clonotype showed up just a few times. This chain connects TRBV18 to TRBJ1-4; TRBD1 matches 11 bases. The CDR3 sequence is 14 residues long. Germline loops: CDR1 KGHSH, CDR2 LQKENI. V shed 0 bases, J shed 10 bases, and the junction held 1 base outside the gene matches. CDR3 loop: CASSPPGQGGKLFF. CDR3 nucleotide sequence: TGTGCCAGCTCACCACCGGGACAGGGGGGAAAACTGTTTTTT.

This clonotype was counted at least ten times. The V gene is TRBV12-3 or TRBV12-4, the J gene TRBJ2-3; tentatively, D is TRBD1 or TRBD2 (6 bases each). The CDR3 length is 13 residues. V was clipped by 2 bases and J by 10 bases, with 13 bases between them. In nucleotides, the CDR3 is TGTGCCAGCAGTTTACAGGTCGGGGGCGCGCAGTATTTT. This translates into CASSLQVGGAQYF.

At least ten counts were recorded for this clonotype. V gene TRBV11-3 combines with J gene TRBJ2-1; D is ambiguous. The CDR3 extends over 13 amino acids. Germline V gene lookup returns CDR1 SGHNT and CDR2 YENEEA. Between the trimmed V and J ends, which lost 3 bases and 9 bases, there was a span of 12 bases. The CDR3 bases are TGTGCCAGCAGCTTCGGGCTTCACACTGAGCAGTTCTTC. Translating it yields CASSFGLHTEQFF.

This clonotype has at least ten counts. The CDR3 here is CASSENLQETQYF. CDR3 nucleotide sequence: TGCGCCAGCAGTGAGAATCTCCAAGAGACCCAGTACTTC. The rearrangement joins TRBV10-1 to TRBJ2-5; no definite D call. Trimming cost V 2 bases and J 1 base, with 5 bases left between them. This CDR3 is 13 amino acids long. Germline lookup yields CDR1 WNHNN and CDR2 SYGVQD (reference sequence).